This T cell receptor beta chain was captured in a study of post-analysis software for immune sequencing data. Study-level background: The courses of disease that were included comprised relapsing-remitting, secondary progressive and progressive-relapsing multiple sclerosis. Findings of the study overall: Several TRBV segments were more frequent in patients than controls; TRBV5-6, TRBV5-1 and TRBV20-1 belonged to this group. Compared with controls, patients showed significantly lower normalized Chao1 diversity. Pronounced co-clustering by F measure was evident among identically batched samples.

Carried by the TCR beta cDNA libraries were unique molecular identifiers. Some 450,000 cDNA molecules were recovered from an input of 1 to 10 million T cells. TCRdb itself ran the PCR reads through MiXCR, one entry per CDR3 protein. The sample yields hundreds of thousands of distinct CDR3 sequences, approximately 59% seen once. In regard to this clonotype: The antigen is unknown.

The CDR3 extends over 15 amino acids. The V gene lost 2 bases and the J gene lost 0 bases, with 8 bases spanning the gap. The germline V gene encodes CDR1 ENHRY and CDR2 SYGVKD. The source is a girl aged 2-10 years with multiple sclerosis. The specimen sequenced was blood. The gene calls are TRBV10-3 and TRBJ2-1; perhaps TRBD2 as D (6 bases). The CDR3 region has the DNA TGTGCCATCAGTGAGGGTAGCGGCTCCTACAATGAGCAGTTCTTC. Encoded protein: CAISEGSGSYNEQFF.